This passage covers 2 T cell receptor beta chains from one sample sequenced in a study of Ad26.COV2.S vaccination and SARS-CoV-2 variants. The treatment is: around 19 received Ad26.COV2.S at low or high dose, single or two shots; 5 received placebo; per-sample allocation not given. Collection of the samples took place on day 63 after the first injection of vaccine or placebo. This table comes from immunoSEQ multiplex PCR, and its TCRdb copy is limited to in-frame clones, with some not included. In the table there are about 680,000 clones, about 89% of which are singletons. Sequencing used peripheral blood, obtained in a trial of Ad26.COV2.S vaccine versus placebo. Receptors were obtained from a person between 18 and 59 years old who received the Ad26.COV2.S COVID-19 vaccine or a placebo.

The CDR3 DNA is TGTGCCAGCAGCCAGATAGAAGAGACCCAGTACTTC. This sequence encodes CASSQIEETQYF. This chain connects TRBV7-9 to TRBJ2-5; no clear D. The germline V and J ends were trimmed by 5 bases and 3 bases, with 7 bases remaining between them. Germline V gene lookup returns CDR1 SEHNR and CDR2 FQNEAQ (reference sequence). The CDR3 extends over 12 amino acids.

J is TRBJ1-2 and V is TRBV2; D might be TRBD1 (6 bases). The CDR3 consists of 14 residues. V was trimmed by 7 bases and J by 4 bases, leaving 16 bases between them. Germline V gene lookup returns CDR1 SNHLY and CDR2 FYNNEI. In DNA form, the CDR3 reads TGTGCCAGCATCGGGGATGGGACACTCTATGGCTACACCTTC. It specifies CASIGDGTLYGYTF.